A selection of T cell receptor beta chains follows, all from one sample in a study of OX40 agonist ivuxolimab in advanced cancers. TCRdb keeps only in-frame clones here, not all; method: immunoSEQ multiplex PCR. Here the sample spans some 150,000 clones, less than 95% being singletons. Specimen: CD4+ or CD8+ T cells sorted from blood, collected in a trial of the OX40 agonist ivuxolimab. The receptors originated from an adult with an advanced solid tumor such as melanoma, head and neck, liver or kidney cancer. The CDR3 runs from the conserved cysteine through the conserved F or W. The order of the fields is CDR3 DNA, CDR3 protein, clone size, D gene, V gene, J gene. A D gene is named only where the DNA matches it firmly. Not all rows give a size; the values are once, few, many and, for expanded clones, a class.

TGTGCCAGCAGCCAAGAGTCCGGGTTACAAGGCACAGATACGCAGTATTTT	CASSQESGLQGTDTQYF	-	-	TRBV4-2	TRBJ2-3
TGCGCCAGCAGTCAATCGGGGAGGGATCTTCGAAGCTCCTACGAGCAGTACTTC	CASSQSGRDLRSSYEQYF	-	TRBD2	TRBV23-1	TRBJ2-7
TGCGCCAGCAGCACAGACGGAAGGAATTCACCCCTCCACTTT	CASSTDGRNSPLHF	-	-	TRBV5-1	TRBJ1-6
TGCGCCAGCAGTGATAAGCGGGAGGGCCGGAATGAGCAGTTCTTC	CASSDKREGRNEQFF	-	TRBD2	TRBV10-1	TRBJ2-1
TGTGCCAGCAGTGATCAGGGGAAGTCGTACAATGAGCAGTTCTTC	CASSDQGKSYNEQFF	-	-	TRBV25-1	TRBJ2-1
TGTGCCAGCAGTTACGTAGGGGTCAATCAGCCCCAGCATTTT	CASSYVGVNQPQHF	-	-	TRBV6-5	TRBJ1-5
TGTGCCAGCATCGTCAAACGGGAGGGCCACCCAGATACGCAGTATTTT	CASIVKREGHPDTQYF	-	TRBD2	TRBV6-6	TRBJ2-3
TGTGCCAGTAGTACCCTTATAACCACTGAAGCTTTCTTT	CASSTLITTEAFF	-	-	TRBV19	TRBJ1-1
TGCGCCAGCAGCTCTGGAGATAATAATTCACCCCTCCACTTT	CASSSGDNNSPLHF	once	-	TRBV5-1	TRBJ1-6
TGTGCCAGCAGCTTAACCGGGGGGCGAAGAGAAAAACTGTTTTTT	CASSLTGGRREKLFF	-	-	TRBV11-2	TRBJ1-4
TGTGCCAGCAAGGATCTTCTAGGTTTTAACTCCTACAATGAGCAGTTCTTC	CASKDLLGFNSYNEQFF	-	-	TRBV2	TRBJ2-1
TGTGCCATCAGCGACCCTCGGGGTCCCGGAAACACCATATATTTT	CAISDPRGPGNTIYF	-	-	TRBV10-3	TRBJ1-3
TGCGCCAGCAGCTTGGGACTAGCGGCCAACTTTGTGGAGTTCTTC	CASSLGLAANFVEFF	few	TRBD2	TRBV5-1	TRBJ2-1
TGTGCCAGCAGCGCCGTTCAGACTAGCCTGCAGTTCTTC	CASSAVQTSLQFF	-	TRBD2	TRBV7-3	TRBJ2-1
TGTGCCAGCTCACCGGATCAGGACAGAGGCTACACCTTC	CASSPDQDRGYTF	-	-	TRBV18	TRBJ1-2